This TCR beta chain originates from a study of CD8 T cells in ankylosing spondylitis. J gave up 0 bases and V 4 bases, and 3 bases lay outside the gene matches. This CDR3 has 15 amino acids. CDR1 is SQVTM, CDR2 ANQGSEA, per germline. This clonotype was seen only a few times. TCRdb re-derived calls from the 5' RACE reads in MiXCR, one entry per CDR3 protein. The sample lists more than 150,000 distinct CDR3 sequences; roughly 20% were seen once. The V call is TRBV29-1, the J call TRBJ2-1, with TRBD2 identical over 10 bases. This TCR came from a male donor aged 10 to 30 with ankylosing spondylitis or in good health (not recorded which). Sequencing input: blood, either unsorted or a sorted T cell fraction (not recorded which). CDR3: CSVAASGSSYNEQFF. CDR3 bases: TGCAGCGTTGCAGCTAGCGGGAGCTCCTACAATGAGCAGTTCTTC.